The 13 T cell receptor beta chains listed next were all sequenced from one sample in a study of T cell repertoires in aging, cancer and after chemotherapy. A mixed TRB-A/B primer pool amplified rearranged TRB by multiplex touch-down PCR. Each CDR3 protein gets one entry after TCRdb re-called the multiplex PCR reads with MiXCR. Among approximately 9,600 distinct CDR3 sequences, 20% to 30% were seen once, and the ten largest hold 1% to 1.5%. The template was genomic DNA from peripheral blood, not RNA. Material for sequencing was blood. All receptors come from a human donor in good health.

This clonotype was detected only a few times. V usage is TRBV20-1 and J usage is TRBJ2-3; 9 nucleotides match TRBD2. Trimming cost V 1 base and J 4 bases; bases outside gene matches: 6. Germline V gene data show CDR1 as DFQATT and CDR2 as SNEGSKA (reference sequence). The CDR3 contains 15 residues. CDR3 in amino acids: CSARGAGGRADTQYF. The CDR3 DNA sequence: TGCAGTGCTAGAGGCGCGGGAGGGAGGGCAGATACGCAGTATTTT.

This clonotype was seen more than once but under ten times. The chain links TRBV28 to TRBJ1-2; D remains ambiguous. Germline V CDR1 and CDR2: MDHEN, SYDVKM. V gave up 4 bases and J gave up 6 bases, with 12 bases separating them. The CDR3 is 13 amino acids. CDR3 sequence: CASSSSPLNGYTF. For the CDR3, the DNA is TGTGCCAGCAGTTCAAGCCCTCTGAATGGCTACACCTTC.

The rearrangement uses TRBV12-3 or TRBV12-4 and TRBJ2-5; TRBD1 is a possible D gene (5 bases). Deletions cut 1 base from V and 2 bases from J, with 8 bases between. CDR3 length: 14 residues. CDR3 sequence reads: CASSLGGGQETQYF. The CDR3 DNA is TGTGCCAGCAGTTTAGGGGGCGGTCAAGAGACCCAGTACTTC.

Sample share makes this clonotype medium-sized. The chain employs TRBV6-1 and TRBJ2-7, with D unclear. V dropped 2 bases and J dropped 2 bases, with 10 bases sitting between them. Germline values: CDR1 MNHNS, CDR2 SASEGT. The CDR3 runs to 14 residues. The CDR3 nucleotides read TGTGCCAGCAGTGAAATAACCCTAACCTACGAGCAGTACTTC. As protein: CASSEITLTYEQYF.

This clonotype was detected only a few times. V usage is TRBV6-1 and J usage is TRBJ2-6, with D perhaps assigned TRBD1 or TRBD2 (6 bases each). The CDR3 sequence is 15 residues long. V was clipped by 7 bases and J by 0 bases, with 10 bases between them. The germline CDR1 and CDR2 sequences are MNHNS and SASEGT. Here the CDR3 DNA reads TGTGCCAGCACAGGGGAGGTCTCTGGGGCCAACGTCCTGACTTTC. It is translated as CASTGEVSGANVLTF.

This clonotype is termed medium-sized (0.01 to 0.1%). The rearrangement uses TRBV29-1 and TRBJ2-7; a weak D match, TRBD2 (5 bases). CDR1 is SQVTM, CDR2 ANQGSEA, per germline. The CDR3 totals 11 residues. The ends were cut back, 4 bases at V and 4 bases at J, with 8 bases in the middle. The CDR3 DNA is TGCAGCGTTGTCTCGGGGTACGAGCAGTACTTC. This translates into CSVVSGYEQYF.

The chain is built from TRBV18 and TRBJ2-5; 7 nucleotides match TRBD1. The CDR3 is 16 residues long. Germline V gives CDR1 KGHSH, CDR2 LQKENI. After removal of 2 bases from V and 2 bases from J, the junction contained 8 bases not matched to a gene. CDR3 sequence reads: CASSPAGTVTQETQYF. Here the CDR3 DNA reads TGTGCCAGCTCACCAGCCGGGACAGTTACTCAAGAGACCCAGTACTTC.

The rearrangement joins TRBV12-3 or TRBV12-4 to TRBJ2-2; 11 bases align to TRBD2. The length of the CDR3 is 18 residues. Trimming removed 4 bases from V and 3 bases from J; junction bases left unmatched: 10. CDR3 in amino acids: CASSSGTSGLMDTGELFF. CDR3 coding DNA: TGTGCCAGCAGTTCCGGGACTAGCGGATTAATGGACACCGGGGAGCTGTTTTTT.

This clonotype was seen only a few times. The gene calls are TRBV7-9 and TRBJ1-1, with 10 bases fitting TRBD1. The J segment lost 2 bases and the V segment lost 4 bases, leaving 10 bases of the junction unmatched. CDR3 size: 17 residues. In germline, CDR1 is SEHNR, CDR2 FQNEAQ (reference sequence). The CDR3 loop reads CASSSARQGASNTEAFF. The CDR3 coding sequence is TGTGCCAGCAGCTCGGCCCGACAGGGGGCGAGCAACACTGAAGCTTTCTTT.

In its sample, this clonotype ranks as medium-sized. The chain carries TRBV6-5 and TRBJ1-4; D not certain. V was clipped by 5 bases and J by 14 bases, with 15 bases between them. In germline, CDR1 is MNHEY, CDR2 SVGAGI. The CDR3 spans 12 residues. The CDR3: CASSMTAGRLFF. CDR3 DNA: TGTGCCAGCAGTATGACCGCCGGAAGGCTGTTTTTT.

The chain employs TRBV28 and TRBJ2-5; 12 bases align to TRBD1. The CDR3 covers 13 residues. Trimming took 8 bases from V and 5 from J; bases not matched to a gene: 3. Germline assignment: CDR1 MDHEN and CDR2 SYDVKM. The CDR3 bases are TGTGCCAGCCATGGGACAGGGGGCGAGACCCAGTACTTC. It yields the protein CASHGTGGETQYF.

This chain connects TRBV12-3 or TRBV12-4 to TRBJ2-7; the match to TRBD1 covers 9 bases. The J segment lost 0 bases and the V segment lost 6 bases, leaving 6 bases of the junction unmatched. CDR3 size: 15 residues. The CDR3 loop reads CASSSGTGISYEQYF. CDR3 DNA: TGTGCCAGCAGCTCGGGGACAGGGATCTCCTACGAGCAGTACTTC.

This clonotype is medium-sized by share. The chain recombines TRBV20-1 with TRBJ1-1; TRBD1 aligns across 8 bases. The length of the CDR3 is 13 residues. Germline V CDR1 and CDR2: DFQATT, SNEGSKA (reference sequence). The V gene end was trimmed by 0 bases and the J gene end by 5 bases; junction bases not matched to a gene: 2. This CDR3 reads CSARDQGATEAFF. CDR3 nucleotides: TGCAGTGCTAGAGATCAGGGGGCGACTGAAGCTTTCTTT.